This is a list of T cell receptor beta chains from one sample in a study of blood T cell repertoires in COVID-19. Sequenced by immunoSEQ multiplex PCR; TCRdb stores in-frame clones only, minus some. Of 150,000 or so clones listed, 80% to 90% are singletons. Material for sequencing was peripheral blood. These receptors were collected from an older woman with COVID-19, enrolled during active disease. CDR3s include the opening cysteine and the closing phenylalanine or tryptophan. Each record gives: CDR3 DNA, CDR3 protein, V gene, D gene, J gene. A D gene is named only where the DNA matches it firmly.

TGTGCCAGCAGCCAAGAAGGGGTAAATTCACCCCTCCACTTT | CASSQEGVNSPLHF | TRBV3-1/TRBV3-2 | . | TRBJ1-6
TGTGCCAGCATGAGACAGGGAGCTGGAAACACCATATATTTT | CASMRQGAGNTIYF | TRBV27 | TRBD1 | TRBJ1-3
TGTGCCAGCAGGCGGGGGGGCCGAGGGTCCTACAATGAGCAGTTCTTC | CASRRGGRGSYNEQFF | TRBV28 | TRBD2 | TRBJ2-1
TGCAGCGTTTGGTCCCTAGCATCCTACAATGAGCAGTTCTTC | CSVWSLASYNEQFF | TRBV29-1 | . | TRBJ2-1
TGTGCCAGCAGCTTCGGGACAGCTAATGAAAAACTGTTTTTT | CASSFGTANEKLFF | TRBV11-2 | TRBD1 | TRBJ1-4
TGTGCCAGCAGCGTAGTTTATACTAGCGGGGGGAGCTCCTACAATGAGCAGTTCTTC | CASSVVYTSGGSSYNEQFF | TRBV9 | TRBD2 | TRBJ2-1
TGTGCCAGCAGTGATAAGACAGGGGGCAACTATGGCTACACCTTC | CASSDKTGGNYGYTF | TRBV2 | TRBD1 | TRBJ1-2
TGTGCCAGCAGTTTACGGCAGGGCAGTGGCTACACCTTC | CASSLRQGSGYTF | TRBV12-3/TRBV12-4 | . | TRBJ1-2
TGTGCCAGCAGCTTCAGGGGCCCGGACACCGGGGAGCTGTTTTTT | CASSFRGPDTGELFF | TRBV5-5 | . | TRBJ2-2
TGCGCCAGCAGCTTGGCCGGCAGGGGGAATAATTCACCCCTCCACTTT | CASSLAGRGNNSPLHF | TRBV5-1 | TRBD1 | TRBJ1-6
TGTGCCAGCAGCGTCTGGTTCTTACACTCTGGAAACACCATATATTTT | CASSVWFLHSGNTIYF | TRBV9 | . | TRBJ1-3
TGTGCCAGTAATTCCCTGGGGAGCCAGTTCTTC | CASNSLGSQFF | TRBV19 | . | TRBJ2-1
TGTGCCAGCAGCCTAGGGGACTTCCGGACAGATACGCAGTATTTT | CASSLGDFRTDTQYF | TRBV3-1/TRBV3-2 | . | TRBJ2-3
TGTGCCAGCAGCGAAAGGTCGGGACAGAGGGACGAGCAGTACTTC | CASSERSGQRDEQYF | TRBV7-9 | TRBD1 | TRBJ2-7
TGTGCCAGCAGCTTGGCAGGGGCGGAGTACAATGAGCAGTTCTTC | CASSLAGAEYNEQFF | TRBV5-6 | . | TRBJ2-1
TGTGCCAGCAGTTTCCGAGGGACAGGGGCTAATCAGCCCCAGCATTTT | CASSFRGTGANQPQHF | TRBV28 | TRBD1 | TRBJ1-5